This T cell receptor beta chain was recovered during a study of T cells after yellow fever vaccination. Regarding the study as a whole: Shared CD4/CD8 clonotypes were a small share, likely from convergent recombination. Abundant bulk-population clonotypes could contaminate the FACS-sorted repertoires. Weaker overall, the secondary response nonetheless peaked faster (day 5 versus 15).

V was shortened by 10 bases and J by 5 bases, with 15 bases between the two germline ends. The CDR3 covers 13 residues. In germline, CDR1 is ENHRY, CDR2 SYGVKD. Using its own MiXCR run on the 5' RACE reads, TCRdb lists one record per CDR3 protein. This table has roughly 250,000 distinct CDR3 sequences, roughly 13% appearing once. With respect to this clonotype: Its antigen is unknown.

This clonotype originated in a man aged 30 to 39 who received the YFV17D yellow fever vaccine. This chain links TRBV10-3 with TRBJ2-1; D may correspond to TRBD1 or TRBD2 (5 bases each). This material consisted of CD4+ T cells sorted from PBMCs, taken 45 days after the yellow fever booster vaccination. In nucleotides, the CDR3 is TGTGCCACTACCCGGGACCCTAACAATGAGCAGTTCTTC. It yields the protein CATTRDPNNEQFF.